This T cell receptor beta chain comes out of a study of blood T cell repertoires in COVID-19. Study details: PBMCs, B-cell-depleted T cells, or T cells provided the cDNA or gDNA that made up the material.

Sequencing used immunoSEQ multiplex PCR; TCRdb keeps in-frame clones, though not all of them. The table records over 200,000 clones, about 83% of them present only once. V was clipped by 2 bases and J by 0 bases, with 11 bases between them. The CDR3 has 16 residues. The germline V gene has CDR1 MDHEN and CDR2 SYDVKM. This clonotype originated in a man in his sixties who had recovered from COVID-19. The chain is built from TRBV28 and TRBJ2-1; possible D gene TRBD2, 7 bases. Sequences were obtained from peripheral blood. The CDR3 loop is CASSLGGASSYNEQFF. The CDR3 DNA reads as TGTGCCAGCAGTTTAGGGGGGGCGAGCTCCTACAATGAGCAGTTCTTC.